This is a list of T cell receptor beta chains from one sample in a study of siplizumab effects on memory and regulatory T cells. This table comes from immunoSEQ multiplex PCR, and its TCRdb copy is limited to in-frame clones, with some not included. The table records some 120,000 clones, 90% to 95% of them present only once. The material sequenced was non-Treg CD4+ T cells sorted from blood. The receptors originated from a human donor in good health. Both conserved end residues are part of each CDR3. D genes are given only for firm matches. Some rows have no size entry. The others give once, few or many, or a class for an expanded clone.

CDR3nt: TGTGCCAGTAGTAAGAGCGGGAATTCCTACGAGCAGTACTTC; CDR3aa: CASSKSGNSYEQYF; j_gene: TRBJ2-7; d_gene: TRBD2; abundance: -; len: 14; v_gene: TRBV19
CDR3nt: TGTGCCAGCAGTACCGACTCGGGACGGACGTCCTACGAGCAGTACTTC; CDR3aa: CASSTDSGRTSYEQYF; j_gene: TRBJ2-7; d_gene: -; abundance: once; len: 16; v_gene: TRBV5-6
CDR3nt: TGTGCCATCAGTGAGTCAACGGAGTTAGCCAAAAACATTCAGTACTTC; CDR3aa: CAISESTELAKNIQYF; j_gene: TRBJ2-4; d_gene: -; abundance: -; len: 16; v_gene: TRBV10-3
CDR3nt: TGCGCCAGCAGCTTGCTGTCAGAGAACACTGAAGCTTTCTTT; CDR3aa: CASSLLSENTEAFF; j_gene: TRBJ1-1; d_gene: -; abundance: -; len: 14; v_gene: TRBV5-1
CDR3nt: TGCGCCAGCAGCCAAGTTCCGGCTAACTATGGCTACACCTTC; CDR3aa: CASSQVPANYGYTF; j_gene: TRBJ1-2; d_gene: -; abundance: -; len: 14; v_gene: TRBV4-1
CDR3nt: TGTGCCAGCAGCTCGCAGGCGGCGAACACTGAAGCTTTCTTT; CDR3aa: CASSSQAANTEAFF; j_gene: TRBJ1-1; d_gene: -; abundance: -; len: 14; v_gene: TRBV7-9
CDR3nt: TGTGCCAGCCGGACAGGGCTGGGGGAAAAACTGTTTTTT; CDR3aa: CASRTGLGEKLFF; j_gene: TRBJ1-4; d_gene: TRBD1; abundance: -; len: 13; v_gene: TRBV6-5
CDR3nt: TGCAGTGCTAGAGATCAGGGTGGGCGGGTATTT; CDR3aa: CSARDQGGRVF; j_gene: TRBJ1-1; d_gene: -; abundance: -; len: 11; v_gene: TRBV20-1
CDR3nt: TGTGCCAGTAGTATGTGGCTAGCGGGAGCAGATACGCAGTATTTT; CDR3aa: CASSMWLAGADTQYF; j_gene: TRBJ2-3; d_gene: TRBD2; abundance: -; len: 15; v_gene: TRBV19
CDR3nt: TGTGCCAGCAGGCGAGGGGGTTCGACGACCTATGGCTACACCTTC; CDR3aa: CASRRGGSTTYGYTF; j_gene: TRBJ1-2; d_gene: -; abundance: -; len: 15; v_gene: TRBV6-5
CDR3nt: TGTGCCAGCAGTGAATGGGGGCAGACCCAGTACTTC; CDR3aa: CASSEWGQTQYF; j_gene: TRBJ2-5; d_gene: -; abundance: -; len: 12; v_gene: TRBV2
CDR3nt: TGTGCCAGCAGCTTAGGAGTGGGAGACGAGCAGTACTTC; CDR3aa: CASSLGVGDEQYF; j_gene: TRBJ2-7; d_gene: -; abundance: -; len: 13; v_gene: TRBV7-8
CDR3nt: TGCAGTGCTAGCTCCCTTTTCTTT; CDR3aa: CSASSLFF; j_gene: TRBJ1-1; d_gene: -; abundance: once; len: 8; v_gene: TRBV20-1
CDR3nt: TGTGCCAGCTCACCACCGGGGGGACACGGGGTCCACAATGAGCAGTTCTTC; CDR3aa: CASSPPGGHGVHNEQFF; j_gene: TRBJ2-1; d_gene: -; abundance: -; len: 17; v_gene: TRBV18
CDR3nt: TGTGCCAGCAGCTTGGAAAGCGGGGAGACCCAGTACTTC; CDR3aa: CASSLESGETQYF; j_gene: TRBJ2-5; d_gene: -; abundance: once; len: 13; v_gene: TRBV5-6
CDR3nt: TGTGCCAGCAGCCAAGCTCAGACCTACGAGCAGTACTTC; CDR3aa: CASSQAQTYEQYF; j_gene: TRBJ2-7; d_gene: -; abundance: -; len: 13; v_gene: TRBV14
CDR3nt: TGCGCCAGCAGCTCCCAAGTCGGTGAAAAACTGTTTTTT; CDR3aa: CASSSQVGEKLFF; j_gene: TRBJ1-4; d_gene: -; abundance: -; len: 13; v_gene: TRBV5-1
CDR3nt: TGTGCCAGCAGTTACGGGGTCGGGGTTGGAACTGAAGCTTTCTTT; CDR3aa: CASSYGVGVGTEAFF; j_gene: TRBJ1-1; d_gene: -; abundance: -; len: 15; v_gene: TRBV6-6
CDR3nt: TGTGCCAGCTCACAGGACACTTCTAACTATGGCTACACCTTC; CDR3aa: CASSQDTSNYGYTF; j_gene: TRBJ1-2; d_gene: -; abundance: -; len: 14; v_gene: TRBV18
CDR3nt: TGTGCCAGCGCAACTAATGAAAAACTGTTTTTT; CDR3aa: CASATNEKLFF; j_gene: TRBJ1-4; d_gene: -; abundance: once; len: 11; v_gene: TRBV2
CDR3nt: TGCAGCGTTGGGACAGGGGCAACTAATGAAAAACTGTTTTTT; CDR3aa: CSVGTGATNEKLFF; j_gene: TRBJ1-4; d_gene: TRBD1; abundance: -; len: 14; v_gene: TRBV29-1
CDR3nt: TGTGCCAGCAGCGTCGACAGCTACAATGAGCAGTTCTTC; CDR3aa: CASSVDSYNEQFF; j_gene: TRBJ2-1; d_gene: -; abundance: -; len: 13; v_gene: TRBV7-9
CDR3nt: TGTGCCAGCAGCGTGCCCATTGGCGGGGGGGCGATAGATACGCAGTATTTT; CDR3aa: CASSVPIGGGAIDTQYF; j_gene: TRBJ2-3; d_gene: TRBD2; abundance: -; len: 17; v_gene: TRBV9
CDR3nt: TGTGCCAGGGGGGGACAGGGCTCGAACACCGGGGAGCTGTTTTTT; CDR3aa: CARGGQGSNTGELFF; j_gene: TRBJ2-2; d_gene: TRBD1; abundance: few; len: 15; v_gene: TRBV6-1
CDR3nt: TGTGCCAGCAGCCCGCTCGGCAGGGGGAACTATGGCTACACCTTC; CDR3aa: CASSPLGRGNYGYTF; j_gene: TRBJ1-2; d_gene: TRBD1; abundance: -; len: 15; v_gene: TRBV14
CDR3nt: TGCGCCAGCAGCTTAATACAGGGCACCTACGAGCAGTACTTC; CDR3aa: CASSLIQGTYEQYF; j_gene: TRBJ2-7; d_gene: -; abundance: -; len: 14; v_gene: TRBV5-1
CDR3nt: TGTGCCAGCAGCTTAGAGGCTCCCGAGCAGTACTTC; CDR3aa: CASSLEAPEQYF; j_gene: TRBJ2-7; d_gene: -; abundance: -; len: 12; v_gene: TRBV7-9
CDR3nt: TGTGCCACCAGCAGAGATGTGTTTGGGACAGGGGGCTCTGGAAACACCATATATTTT; CDR3aa: CATSRDVFGTGGSGNTIYF; j_gene: TRBJ1-3; d_gene: TRBD1; abundance: -; len: 19; v_gene: TRBV15
CDR3nt: TGTGCCAGCAGCCCCGGGGCCCTGTTTCCACCCCTCCACTTT; CDR3aa: CASSPGALFPPLHF; j_gene: TRBJ1-6; d_gene: -; abundance: -; len: 14; v_gene: TRBV6-5
CDR3nt: TGTGCCACCCGAGGACTCGGGCTGAGGGGAGACCAGTACTTC; CDR3aa: CATRGLGLRGDQYF; j_gene: TRBJ2-5; d_gene: -; abundance: -; len: 14; v_gene: TRBV5-4
CDR3nt: TGTGCCAGCAAAATGACAGGGGTCAACACTGAAGCTTTCTTT; CDR3aa: CASKMTGVNTEAFF; j_gene: TRBJ1-1; d_gene: TRBD1; abundance: -; len: 14; v_gene: TRBV6-5
CDR3nt: TGTGCCACCAGCAGAGATTACGGGACAGGGGCGTTCGCTGAAGCTTTCTTT; CDR3aa: CATSRDYGTGAFAEAFF; j_gene: TRBJ1-1; d_gene: TRBD1; abundance: -; len: 17; v_gene: TRBV15
CDR3nt: TGTGCCAGCAGCCCCGACCTGAGCCCTAACTATGGCTACACCTTC; CDR3aa: CASSPDLSPNYGYTF; j_gene: TRBJ1-2; d_gene: -; abundance: -; len: 15; v_gene: TRBV7-9
CDR3nt: TGTGCCAGCAGTTTCGCGGACAGGGGCTACGTGTACACCTTC; CDR3aa: CASSFADRGYVYTF; j_gene: TRBJ1-2; d_gene: TRBD1; abundance: -; len: 14; v_gene: TRBV27
CDR3nt: TGTGCCAGCAGCTCGAGCAGGTTGGGGGCCAACGTCCTGACTTTC; CDR3aa: CASSSSRLGANVLTF; j_gene: TRBJ2-6; d_gene: -; abundance: -; len: 15; v_gene: TRBV5-6
CDR3nt: TGTGCTAGTGGCCGGGACACCGGGGAGCTGTTTTTT; CDR3aa: CASGRDTGELFF; j_gene: TRBJ2-2; d_gene: -; abundance: -; len: 12; v_gene: TRBV12-5
CDR3nt: TGTGCCAGCAGCTTAGAGGGGGGCAGGGTCACAGATACGCAGTATTTT; CDR3aa: CASSLEGGRVTDTQYF; j_gene: TRBJ2-3; d_gene: -; abundance: -; len: 16; v_gene: TRBV11-1
CDR3nt: TGTGCTAGTGGTTGGGACGGCGCTAACTATGGCTACACCTTC; CDR3aa: CASGWDGANYGYTF; j_gene: TRBJ1-2; d_gene: -; abundance: once; len: 14; v_gene: TRBV12-5